One TCR beta chain is described in this entry. Per the original data handling: Scientists estimated how many nucleated cells there were by amplifying reference gene primers. Sequencing was performed with immunoSEQ multiplex PCR; in TCRdb, only in-frame clones are kept and a portion is missing. The V and J calls and clone size come from that table; D and trimming were worked out from the DNA. The data contain roughly 230,000 clones, 80% to 85% of them seen just once; the ten biggest clones take up 3.4%. This sample was taken from a study of blood T cell repertoires in COVID-19. Background on the study: The study drew acute and convalescent COVID-19 samples from the United States, Italy and Spain. PBMCs, B-cell-depleted T cells, or T cells were the source of the cDNA or gDNA that made up the material.

Trimming removed 5 bases at V and 2 bases at J, with 9 bases between. This CDR3 comprises 13 residues. Looked up from germline, CDR1 is SGHVS and CDR2 is FQNEAQ. For recovered donors of Cohort 3, there were two negative PCRs, clearance, or symptom resolution. Sample: PBMCs or T cells enriched from blood (not recorded which). The chain is built from TRBV7-8 and TRBJ1-2; D may be TRBD1 (6 bases). The sequence was collected from a man in his forties or fifties who had recovered from COVID-19. DNA of the CDR3: TGTGCCAGCAGCCGGACAGTCAACTATGGCTACACCTTC. Its protein is CASSRTVNYGYTF.